The 8 T cell receptor beta chains below all came from one sample that was sequenced in a study of vaccination and CD4 T cells after COVID-19 (dated by TCRdb to the early 2020s). Library prep was done by PCR. TCRdb shows the sequencer as Illumina iSeq 100. At the Johns Hopkins FTIC core, DNA from the cultured CD4+ T cells underwent TCR sequencing with the Oncomine TCR Beta short-read assay. TCRdb applied fastp at Q25 and MiXCR to the public reads, then kept only in-frame beta chains. When rows share a CDR3 protein, they turn into one entry using the most common DNA and genes. The table for this sample lists around 15,000 distinct CDR3 sequences; more than 65% of them were counted only once. In total, the top ten clones hold 15% to 20% of the sample. What these receptors recognize is not known. Taken with the paper, the label for treatment or condition translates to: roughly ten-day PBMC culture with coronavirus spike peptide pools or control peptides (ViraFEST assay).

Sequencing used CD4+ T cells from blood, cultured in vitro. These receptor sequences come from a human donor who had recovered from COVID-19.

This CDR3 is CASSLLSTDTQYF. CDR3 nucleotides: TGTGCCAGCAGTTTACTAAGCACAGATACGCAGTATTTT. This chain joins TRBV27 and TRBJ2-3; D gene uncertain. CDR3 length: 13 amino acids. V was pared by 2 bases and J by 0 bases, with 3 bases between. Germline CDR1 reads MNHEY; CDR2 reads SMNVEV (reference sequence).

The chain couples TRBV7-2 to TRBJ1-5; possible D gene TRBD1, 5 bases. This CDR3 contains 16 residues. The germline gives CDR1 SGHTA, CDR2 FQGNSA. The V end lost 1 base, the J end lost 2 bases, and 12 bases lay between the germline ends. This CDR3 is CASSLVGGSGNQPQHF. As DNA, the CDR3 is TGTGCCAGCAGCTTAGTGGGGGGGTCGGGCAATCAGCCCCAGCATTTT.

J is TRBJ1-5 and V is TRBV28, with 7 bases lining up with TRBD1. Losses at the gene ends were 8 bases for V and 4 bases for J; bases not matched to a gene: 8. Germline V gene lookup returns CDR1 MDHEN and CDR2 SYDVKM. The CDR3 sequence is 14 residues long. The CDR3 is CASELPGGNQPQHF. The CDR3 DNA sequence: TGTGCCAGCGAACTTCCAGGGGGGAATCAGCCCCAGCATTTT. Drawing the rest from reference TRBV28 and TRBJ1-5, the complete variable domain is DVKVTQSSRYLVKRTGEKVFLECVQDMDHENMFWYRQDPGLGLRLIYFSYDVKMKEKGDIPEGYSVSREKKERFSLILESASTNQTSMYLCASELPGGNQPQHFGDGTRLSIL.

The chain carries TRBV27 and TRBJ2-5; D is perhaps TRBD2 (6 bases). CDR1 and CDR2 (germline): MNHEY, SMNVEV (reference sequence). The V and J ends lost 6 bases and 2 bases respectively, with 19 bases between them. This CDR3 has 16 residues. CDR3 sequence: CASSPGLAPTQETQYF. The CDR3 coding sequence is TGTGCCAGCAGCCCCGGGCTAGCGCCTACTCAAGAGACCCAGTACTTC.

This rearrangement joins TRBV19 to TRBJ2-7, with TRBD1 identical over 8 bases. The ends lost 6 bases at V and 1 base at J; junction bases unmatched: 5. CDR1 and CDR2 (germline): LNHDA, SQIVND (reference sequence). The CDR3 runs to 14 residues. The CDR3 nucleotides read TGTGCCAGTAGCCGACAGGGGACGTCCTACGAGCAGTACTTC. This sequence encodes CASSRQGTSYEQYF.

A single count supports this clonotype. This sequence joins TRBV6-2 or TRBV6-3 and TRBJ2-3; 7 bases are shared with TRBD1. The trim removed 6 bases at V and 6 bases at J, leaving 3 bases unmatched. Germline V gives CDR1 MNHEY, CDR2 SVGEGT. This CDR3 spans 12 amino acids. The CDR3 reads CASSWTGDTQYF. Here the CDR3 DNA reads TGTGCCAGCAGCTGGACAGGCGATACGCAGTATTTT.

This clonotype was seen a few times. The rearrangement uses TRBV20-1 and TRBJ1-1; D uncertain. Germline assignment: CDR1 DFQATT and CDR2 SNEGSKA (reference sequence). The CDR3 runs to 14 residues. Trimming took 2 bases from V and 4 from J, leaving 14 bases between them. Written as DNA, the CDR3 is TGCAGTGCTAGATTATCCTATAGCGGCACTGAAGCTTTCTTT. Residues: CSARLSYSGTEAFF.

This chain links TRBV5-4 with TRBJ2-7, with D tentatively TRBD2 (5 bases). V shed 4 bases and J shed 4 bases, with 15 bases lying between them. There are 14 residues in the CDR3. CDR1 and CDR2 from the germline V gene are SGHNT and YYREEE (reference sequence). CDR3 DNA sequence: TGTGCCAGCAGCCAGGAGGTTCTGTCGTACGAGCAGTACTTC. Its protein product is CASSQEVLSYEQYF. The full variable domain, completed using reference TRBV5-4 and TRBJ2-7, is ETGVTQSPTHLIKTRGQQVTLRCSSQSGHNTVSWYQQALGQGPQFIFQYYREEENGRGNFPPRFSGLQFPNYSSELNVNALELDDSALYLCASSQEVLSYEQYFGPGTRLTVT.